This T cell receptor (beta chain) stems from a study of human thymus T cells (dated by TCRdb to the early 2020s). Context from the whole study: The study described the TCR alpha and beta repertoires in fewer than 10 infant thymus samples and four matching peripheral blood samples. Donor ages ranged from about 6 to 250 days, and the cohort comprised six or seven male and a couple of female infants.

Summary of the overall study and its limitations: Usage of V and J gene segments appeared to be biased in both the thymic and the peripheral blood repertoires. The related research found that thymic TCR repertoires overlapped highly between unrelated individuals. On average, thymus samples yielded about 730,000 unique TCRB clonotypes, whereas blood samples yielded around 88,000.

According to the germline V gene, CDR1 reads MGHRA and CDR2 reads YSYEKL. V drops 3 bases and J drops 5 bases, leaving 14 bases in between. Inclusive of the bounding cysteine and phenylalanine, the CDR3 is 15 residues long. Kept here is only the CDR3 DNA, which spans 45 bases and is read in frame from base 1. The immunoSEQ multiplex PCR assay was used to amplify the TCRB and TCRAD loci from a standardized quantity of quality-controlled genomic DNA. Amplicons spanned the V(D)J region at a length sufficient to cover the CDR3 and identify V and J genes. The amplicons were sequenced on an Illumina platform via the commercial immunoSEQ service. For the original study's pipeline: Primer bias and sequencing errors were corrected using previously described methods, and TCRAD and TCRB definitions followed the IMGT database. The repertoires were analysed using immunoSEQ Analyzer 3.0 and VDJTools for basic statistics, V/J segment usage, diversity estimates, rarefaction and pairwise overlap. Diversity was estimated with Chao1, ChaoE, Efron-Thisted, Shannon and inverse Simpson indices, and also on datasets down-sampled to the smallest sample. Repertoire overlap was assessed by strict matching of CDR3 nucleotide sequence, V gene and J gene, and clustering was done by Jaccard-based multidimensional scaling. Here the immuneACCESS table is served through TCRdb, limited to in-frame sequences with V and J called. Missing clones are a known gap in these copies; in checked studies unresolved V genes cover under half, and the rest lacks a known reason. V and J calls and clone size are copied from that table; D and trimming were computed from the DNA. The sample data list roughly 120,000 clones, and over 85% of these were observed just once. The ten most abundant clones make up less than 0.03% of the sample.

The thymus tissue came from surgical resects taken out during corrective cardiac surgery. The donors were immunologically healthy infants in Finland who had open corrective cardiac surgery for congenital heart defects. Thymocytes were mechanically released from the tissue and were stored as pellets of roughly 10-34 million cells at -70 degrees C. A QIAsymphony instrument was used to extract genomic DNA from the frozen cell pellets. With respect to this clone: No cognate antigen has been identified for it. Base qualities are missing; no much larger clone stands one base away.

Recombination connected TRBV4-1 to TRBJ1-5, and perhaps TRBD1 as D gene, on 5 matching bases. Material: thymus tissue. The receptor was isolated from a boy younger than two with a congenital heart defect but otherwise immunologically healthy. The DNA sequence is as follows: TGCGCCAGCAGCCAGTGGACCGGGGGGTATCAGCCCCAGCATTTT. Its translation is CASSQWTGGYQPQHF.